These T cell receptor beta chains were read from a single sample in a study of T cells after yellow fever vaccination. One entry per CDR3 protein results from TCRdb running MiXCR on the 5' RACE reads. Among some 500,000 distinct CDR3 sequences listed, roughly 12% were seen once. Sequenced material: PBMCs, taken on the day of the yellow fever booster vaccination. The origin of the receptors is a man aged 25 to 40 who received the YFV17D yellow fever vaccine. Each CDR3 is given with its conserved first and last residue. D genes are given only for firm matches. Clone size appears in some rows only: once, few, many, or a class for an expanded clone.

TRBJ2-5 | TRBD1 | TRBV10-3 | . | CAIRTGAKETQYF | TGTGCCATCAGGACAGGGGCGAAAGAGACCCAGTACTTC
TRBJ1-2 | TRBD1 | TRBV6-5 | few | CASSYDRETGYTF | TGTGCCAGCAGTTACGACAGGGAAACGGGCTACACCTTC
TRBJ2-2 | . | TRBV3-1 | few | CASSPLNRELFF | TGTGCCAGCAGCCCTCTTAATAGGGAGCTGTTTTTT
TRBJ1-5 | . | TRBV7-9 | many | CASSLAGGQPQHF | TGTGCCAGCAGCTTAGCGGGGGGTCAGCCCCAGCATTTT
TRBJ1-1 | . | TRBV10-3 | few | CAISARQIEAFF | TGTGCCATCAGTGCCAGACAGATTGAAGCTTTCTTT
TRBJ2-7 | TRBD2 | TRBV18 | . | CASSQTSGYEQYF | TGTGCCAGCTCACAGACTAGCGGCTACGAGCAGTACTTC
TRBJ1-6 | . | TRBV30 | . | CAWSQQGNSPLHF | TGTGCCTGGAGTCAACAGGGAAATTCACCCCTCCACTTT
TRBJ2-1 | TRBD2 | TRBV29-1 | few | CSVDPHREGNYNEQFF | TGCAGCGTTGACCCGCACCGGGAGGGCAATTACAATGAGCAGTTCTTC
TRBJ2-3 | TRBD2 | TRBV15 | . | CATSRELAGETDTQYF | TGTGCCACCAGCAGAGAACTAGCGGGAGAAACAGATACGCAGTATTTT
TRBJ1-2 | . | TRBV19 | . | CASKKWDGNYGYTF | TGTGCCAGCAAAAAATGGGACGGGAACTATGGCTACACCTTC
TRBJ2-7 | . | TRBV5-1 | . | CASGTEVEPEQYF | TGCGCCAGCGGCACCGAGGTCGAACCGGAGCAGTACTTC
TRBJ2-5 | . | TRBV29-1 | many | CSVAGQGGWETQYF | TGCAGCGTGGCCGGACAGGGAGGGTGGGAGACCCAGTACTTC
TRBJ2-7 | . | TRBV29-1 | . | CSAGDVDEQYF | TGCAGCGCTGGGGACGTTGACGAGCAGTACTTC
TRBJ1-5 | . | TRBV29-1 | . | CSVGERPQHF | TGCAGCGTTGGAGAACGGCCCCAGCATTTT
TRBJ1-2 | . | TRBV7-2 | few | CASSLGSGFGYTF | TGTGCCAGCAGCTTGGGCAGTGGTTTTGGCTACACCTTC
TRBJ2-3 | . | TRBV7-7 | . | CASSQFGSTDTQYF | TGTGCTAGCAGCCAGTTCGGTAGCACAGATACGCAGTATTTT
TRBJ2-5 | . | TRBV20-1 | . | CSANQPSQRETQYF | TGCAGTGCGAACCAACCCAGCCAGAGGGAGACCCAGTACTTC
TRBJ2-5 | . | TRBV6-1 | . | CASNPYRSQETQYF | TGTGCCAGCAACCCTTACAGGAGTCAAGAGACCCAGTACTTC
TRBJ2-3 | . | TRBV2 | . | CASSVQREADTQYF | TGTGCCAGCAGTGTCCAGCGAGAGGCAGATACGCAGTATTTT
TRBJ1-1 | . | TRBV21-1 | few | CASSILGGPCAAFF | TGTGCCAGCAGCATCCTTGGTGGTCCCTGTGCAGCTTTCTTT
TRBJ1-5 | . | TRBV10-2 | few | CASSEGSGRGPQHF | TGCGCCAGCAGTGAAGGGTCTGGGAGAGGGCCCCAGCATTTT
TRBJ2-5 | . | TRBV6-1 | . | CASSEFNRGETQYF | TGTGCCAGCAGTGAATTTAATCGCGGGGAGACCCAGTACTTC
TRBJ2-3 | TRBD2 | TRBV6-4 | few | CASRLGLAGALAGSGTDTQYF | TGTGCCAGCAGACTGGGACTAGCGGGAGCACTCGCGGGATCGGGCACAGATACGCAGTATTTT
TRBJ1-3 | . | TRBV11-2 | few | CASSLLGQNTIYF | TGTGCCAGCAGCCTCTTGGGCCAAAACACCATATATTTT
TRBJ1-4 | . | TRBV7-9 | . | CASSRTAGFGKLFF | TGTGCCAGCAGCCGAACTGCAGGGTTCGGAAAACTGTTTTTT
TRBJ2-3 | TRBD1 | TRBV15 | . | CATSRGGQGGDTQYF | TGTGCCACCAGCAGAGGGGGACAGGGCGGTGATACGCAGTATTTT
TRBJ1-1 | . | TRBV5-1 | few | CASSLQSDMNTEAFF | TGCGCCAGCAGCTTACAGAGCGACATGAACACTGAAGCTTTCTTT
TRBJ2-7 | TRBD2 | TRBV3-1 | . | CASSPTSGRADEQYF | TGTGCCAGCAGCCCGACTAGCGGGAGGGCCGACGAGCAGTACTTC
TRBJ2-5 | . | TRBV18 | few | CASSPSLTTQETQYF | TGTGCCAGCTCACCATCCCTCACCACTCAAGAGACCCAGTACTTC
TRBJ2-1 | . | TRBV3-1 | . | CASSQVMGSYNEQFF | TGTGCCAGCAGCCAAGTAATGGGCTCCTACAATGAGCAGTTCTTC
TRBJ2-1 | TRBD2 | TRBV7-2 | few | CASSHRTSGNNEQFF | TGTGCCAGCAGCCATCGGACTAGCGGAAACAATGAGCAGTTCTTC
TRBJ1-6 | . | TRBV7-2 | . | CASSLALGGSGSPLHF | TGTGCCAGCAGCTTAGCGCTGGGGGGATCAGGTTCACCCCTCCACTTT
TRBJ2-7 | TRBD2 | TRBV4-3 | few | CASSRLGRDEQYF | TGCGCCAGCAGCAGGCTAGGGAGGGACGAGCAGTACTTC
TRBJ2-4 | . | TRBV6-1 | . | CASSQGSSLAKNIQYF | TGTGCCAGCAGCCAAGGCTCATCTCTAGCCAAAAACATTCAGTACTTC
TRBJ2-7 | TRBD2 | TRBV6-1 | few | CATQDLAGGYEQYF | TGTGCCACCCAGGACCTAGCGGGAGGGTACGAGCAGTACTTC
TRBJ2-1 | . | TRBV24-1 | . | CATSTSSYNEQFF | TGTGCCACCAGCACGTCGTCCTACAATGAGCAGTTCTTC
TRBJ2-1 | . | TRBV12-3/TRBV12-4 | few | CASSSGARRPFF | TGTGCCAGCAGTAGCGGAGCTAGACGTCCGTTCTTC
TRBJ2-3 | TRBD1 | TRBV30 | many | CAWRRQGPGDTQYF | TGTGCCTGGAGAAGACAGGGGCCCGGGGATACGCAGTATTTT
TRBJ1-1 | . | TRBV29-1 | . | CSVEDRVRAFF | TGCAGCGTTGAAGACAGGGTGAGAGCTTTCTTT
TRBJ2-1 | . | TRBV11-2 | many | CASSLDPWGGGGGDEQFF | TGTGCCAGCAGCTTAGATCCCTGGGGCGGCGGAGGGGGCGATGAGCAGTTCTTC
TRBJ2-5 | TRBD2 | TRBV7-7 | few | CASSRSGREETQYF | TGTGCTAGCAGTCGTAGCGGGAGGGAGGAGACCCAGTACTTC
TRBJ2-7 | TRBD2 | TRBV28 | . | CASSLPGTSDYEQYF | TGTGCCAGCAGTCTACCCGGGACTAGCGACTACGAGCAGTACTTC
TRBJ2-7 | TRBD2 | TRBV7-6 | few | CASSPGTSGIAQYF | TGTGCCAGCAGCCCAGGGACTAGCGGGATTGCGCAGTACTTC
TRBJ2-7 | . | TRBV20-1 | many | CSASRIGADSSYEQYF | TGCAGTGCTAGCAGGATCGGGGCCGATAGCTCCTACGAGCAGTACTTC
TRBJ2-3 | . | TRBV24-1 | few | CATSDPPGSLNTQYF | TGTGCCACCAGTGATCCCCCCGGGTCGTTGAATACGCAGTATTTT
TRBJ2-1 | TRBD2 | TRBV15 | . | CATSRGLAGMNEQFF | TGTGCCACCAGCAGAGGACTAGCGGGAATGAATGAGCAGTTCTTC
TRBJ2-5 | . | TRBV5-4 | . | CASSQSGPQSETQYF | TGTGCCAGCAGCCAATCCGGGCCTCAATCAGAGACCCAGTACTTC
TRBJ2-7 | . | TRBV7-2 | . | CASSASSRGYELYF | TGTGCCAGCAGCGCCAGCTCCAGGGGCTACGAGCTGTACTTC
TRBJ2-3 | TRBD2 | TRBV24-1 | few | CATSDSTSALTDTQYF | TGTGCCACCAGTGATTCCACTAGCGCCCTCACAGATACGCAGTATTTT
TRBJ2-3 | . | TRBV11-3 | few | CASSLRSRQPTDTQYF | TGTGCCAGCAGCTTACGTTCGAGACAGCCCACAGATACGCAGTATTTT
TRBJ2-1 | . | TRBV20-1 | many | CSASYHGEQFF | TGCAGTGCCAGTTATCACGGTGAGCAGTTCTTC
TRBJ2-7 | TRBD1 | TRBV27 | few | CASSATGQYEQYF | TGTGCCAGCAGTGCCACGGGACAGTACGAGCAGTACTTC
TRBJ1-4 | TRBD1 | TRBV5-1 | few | CASSTVAGGREKLFF | TGCGCCAGCAGTACGGTGGCAGGGGGCCGGGAAAAACTGTTTTTT
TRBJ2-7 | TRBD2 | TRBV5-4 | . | CASGTSGTYDQYF | TGTGCCAGCGGGACTAGCGGGACATACGATCAGTACTTC